This T cell receptor (beta chain) was observed in a study of T cells after yellow fever vaccination. TCRdb itself ran the 5' RACE reads through MiXCR, one entry per CDR3 protein. The sample has about 320,000 distinct CDR3 sequences, roughly 4.3% seen once; the top ten hold just under 20%. Germline V gene sequence: CDR1 KGHSH, CDR2 LQKENI. V lost 4 bases, J lost 7 bases, and 9 bases stayed unmatched. The CDR3 covers 14 residues. Only a few counts were recorded for this clonotype. The sequence derives from a man younger than 35 who received the YFV17D yellow fever vaccine. The chain carries TRBV18 and TRBJ1-1, with 7 bases that match TRBD1. This specimen was PBMCs, taken 15 days after the yellow fever booster vaccination. The DNA for the CDR3 is TGTGCCAGCTCACTTGGACAGGCGACCTTTGAAGCTTTCTTT. This gives the protein CASSLGQATFEAFF.